The 2 T cell receptor beta chains below all came from one sample that was sequenced in a study of blood T cell repertoires in COVID-19. Assay used: immunoSEQ multiplex PCR; TCRdb lists only in-frame clones, some missing. The table lists approximately 170,000 clones, about 74% of them singletons. Sequenced material: peripheral blood. The receptors shown here come from a woman older than 75 with acute or convalescent COVID-19.

This chain links TRBV10-3 with TRBJ2-1; D might be TRBD1 (6 bases). Trimming pared 10 bases from V and 6 bases from J, leaving 22 bases between. Germline V gene sequence: CDR1 ENHRY, CDR2 SYGVKD. The CDR3 loop spans 15 amino acids. The CDR3 protein is CATQNAIEGGNEQFF. DNA of the CDR3: TGTGCCACCCAGAATGCGATAGAAGGGGGCAATGAGCAGTTCTTC.

In this sample, this clone turned up once. Its ends do not fully match the called genes, so a read error is possible. This chain links TRBV18 with TRBJ1-3; TRBD1 matches at 9 bases. Per germline, CDR1 KGHSH and CDR2 LQKENI. The CDR3 has 16 residues. CDR3 region: CASSPRNRGHGDTIYF. In DNA form, the CDR3 reads TGTGCCAGCTCACCGCGGAACAGGGGGCATGGAGACACCATATATTTT.